The clone carrying this TCR beta chain was seen a handful of times. Its matching antigen is unknown. This specimen comes from a study of cytomegalovirus exposure and HLA in healthy donors. At the level of the study: HLA-typed donors were the source of about 85 million unique TCRs, which an early data release held.

The junction had 18 bases not matched to a gene; V was cut back by 9 bases and J by 0 bases. The CDR3 spans 18 residues. Germline V gene lookup returns CDR1 MNHEY and CDR2 SMNVEV (reference sequence). The PCR was carried out with 60 Vbeta primers and 13 Jbeta primers. Libraries were prepared by immunoSEQ multiplex PCR; TCRdb keeps only in-frame clonotypes and omits some of them. The data show 100,000 to 150,000 clones, with approximately 87% seen just once and about 5% held by the top ten. General study findings and limits: Later analysis showed TCR association rates varying by HLA locus, highest for DRB1 and lowest for HLA-C.

The sequencing input was PBMCs. This chain joins TRBV27 and TRBJ2-3, with 7 bases fitting TRBD2. The sequence was collected from a woman in her thirties in good health and CMV-seronegative. The CDR3: CASASGSDLISSTDTQYF. The CDR3 DNA reads as TGTGCCAGTGCTAGCGGATCAGACCTAATATCTAGCACAGATACGCAGTATTTT.